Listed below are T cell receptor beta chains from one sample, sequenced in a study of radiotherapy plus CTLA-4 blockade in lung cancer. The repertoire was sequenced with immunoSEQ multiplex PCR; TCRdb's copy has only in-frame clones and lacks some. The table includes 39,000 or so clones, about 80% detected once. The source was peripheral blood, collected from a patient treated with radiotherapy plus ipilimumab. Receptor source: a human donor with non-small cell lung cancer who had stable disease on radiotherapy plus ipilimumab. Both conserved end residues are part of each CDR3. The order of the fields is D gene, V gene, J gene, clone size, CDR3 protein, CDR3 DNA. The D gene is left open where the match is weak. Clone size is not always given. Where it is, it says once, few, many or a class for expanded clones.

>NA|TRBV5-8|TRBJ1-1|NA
CASSAPGLNTEAFF
TGTGCCAGCAGCGCCCCGGGGCTTAACACTGAAGCTTTCTTT
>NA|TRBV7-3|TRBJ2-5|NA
CASSLTGAGAETQYF
TGTGCCAGCAGCTTAACGGGAGCAGGAGCGGAGACCCAGTACTTC
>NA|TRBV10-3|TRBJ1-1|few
CAIRGGRTNTEAFF
TGTGCCATCAGGGGGGGACGGACTAACACTGAAGCTTTCTTT
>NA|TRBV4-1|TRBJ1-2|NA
CASSQDFGTSGAKNYGYTF
TGCGCCAGCAGCCAAGATTTTGGGACGAGCGGAGCCAAGAACTATGGCTACACCTTC
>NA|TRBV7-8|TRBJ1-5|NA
CASSPRQGNQPQHF
TGTGCCAGCAGCCCGAGACAGGGCAATCAGCCCCAGCATTTT
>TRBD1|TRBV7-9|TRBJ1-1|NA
CASSSGTANPEAFF
TGTGCCAGCAGCTCCGGGACAGCGAACCCTGAAGCTTTCTTT
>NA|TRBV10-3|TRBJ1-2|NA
CAISESGINYGYTF
TGTGCCATCAGTGAGTCAGGGATTAACTATGGCTACACCTTC
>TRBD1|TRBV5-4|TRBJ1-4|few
CASSGTTGVGEKLFF
TGTGCCAGCAGCGGAACGACAGGGGTAGGAGAAAAACTGTTTTTT
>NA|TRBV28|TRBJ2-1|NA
CASSLAVQLHNEQFF
TGTGCCAGCAGTTTGGCCGTGCAGCTACACAATGAGCAGTTCTTC
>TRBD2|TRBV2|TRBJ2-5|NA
CATLLLAGGETQYF
TGTGCCACCCTTTTACTAGCGGGGGGAGAGACCCAGTACTTC
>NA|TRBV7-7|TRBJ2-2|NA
CASSLTPNTGELFF
TGTGCCAGCAGCTTGACACCTAACACCGGGGAGCTGTTTTTT
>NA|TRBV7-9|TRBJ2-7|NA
CASSLVGGRFSYEQYF
TGTGCCAGCAGCTTAGTAGGGGGACGGTTCTCCTACGAGCAGTACTTC
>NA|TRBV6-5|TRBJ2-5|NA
CASSRAHKETQYF
TGTGCCAGCAGCAGGGCTCACAAAGAGACCCAGTACTTC
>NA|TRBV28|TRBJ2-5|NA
CASSLVGTETQYF
TGTGCCAGCAGTTTGGTAGGGACGGAGACCCAGTACTTC
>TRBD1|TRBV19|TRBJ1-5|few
CASNSGTGVQPQHF
TGTGCCAGTAACTCCGGGACAGGGGTTCAGCCCCAGCATTTT
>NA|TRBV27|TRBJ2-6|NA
CASSLSPGANVLTF
TGTGCCAGCAGTTTATCTCCTGGGGCCAACGTCCTGACTTTC
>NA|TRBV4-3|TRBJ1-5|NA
CASSQDRNQPQHF
TGCGCCAGCAGCCAAGATAGGAATCAGCCCCAGCATTTT
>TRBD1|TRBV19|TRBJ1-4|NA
CASSIQGNNEKLFF
TGTGCCAGTAGCATACAGGGGAACAATGAAAAACTGTTTTTT
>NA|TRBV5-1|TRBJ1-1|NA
CASSLVRGSNTEAFF
TGCGCCAGCAGCTTGGTAAGGGGGTCGAACACTGAAGCTTTCTTT
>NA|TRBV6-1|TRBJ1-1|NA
CASRQGHTEAFF
TGTGCCAGCAGACAGGGCCACACTGAAGCTTTCTTT
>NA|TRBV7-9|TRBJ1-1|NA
CASGLSMSSLNTEAFF
TGTGCCAGCGGCCTCTCAATGAGCAGCTTGAACACTGAAGCTTTCTTT
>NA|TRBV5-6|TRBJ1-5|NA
CASSALHRDQPQHF
TGTGCCAGCAGCGCTCTCCACAGGGATCAGCCCCAGCATTTT
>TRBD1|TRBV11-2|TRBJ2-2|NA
CASRFTGGGTGELFF
TGTGCCAGCAGATTCACAGGGGGAGGTACCGGGGAGCTGTTTTTT
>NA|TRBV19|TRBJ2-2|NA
CASMVGPNTGELFF
TGTGCCAGTATGGTGGGACCGAACACCGGGGAGCTGTTTTTT
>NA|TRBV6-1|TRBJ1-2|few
CASRAGEANYYGYTF
TGTGCCAGCAGGGCGGGGGAGGCGAATTACTATGGCTACACCTTC
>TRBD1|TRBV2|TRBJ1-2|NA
CASGNTGDEGYTF
TGTGCCAGCGGGAATACAGGGGATGAAGGCTACACCTTC